This T cell receptor (beta chain) was recovered during a study of neurological immune-mediated disorders. The study's findings and limits: The highest TCR clonal expansion occurred in HTLV-1-associated myelopathy; multiple sclerosis fell below healthy controls.

Trimming took 5 bases from V and 6 from J, leaving 11 bases between them. Germline V lookup: CDR1 SGHVS, CDR2 FNYEAQ. The CDR3 is made up of 13 amino acids. At least ten counts were recorded for this clonotype. Its antigen remains unknown. TCRdb re-called the 5' RACE reads through MiXCR, storing one row per CDR3 protein. In the table there are about 95,000 distinct CDR3 sequences, around 3.3% of which are singletons. This rearrangement joins TRBV7-6 to TRBJ2-1; a possible D gene is TRBD2 (5 bases). The specimen was PBMCs. The clonotype comes from a young woman with multiple sclerosis. CDR3 nucleotide sequence: TGTGCCAGCAGCGGGAGCAATTCCAATGAGCAGTTCTTC. Its translation: CASSGSNSNEQFF.